Shown below are 26 T cell receptor beta chains from a single sample sequenced in a study of cytomegalovirus exposure and HLA in healthy donors. Method: immunoSEQ multiplex PCR; TCRdb's copy keeps in-frame clones and lacks some. The sample consists of 50,000 or so clones, roughly 94% of them appearing once. Sequencing was done on a sample of PBMCs. The receptors originated from a man aged 18 to 35 in good health and CMV-seronegative.

This chain uses TRBV7-8 with TRBJ2-1; possibly TRBD1 for D (5 bases). There are 15 residues in the CDR3. The V end was cut by 0 bases, the J end by 6 bases, with 12 bases between. CDR1 and CDR2 from the germline V gene are SGHVS and FQNEAQ. The chain's CDR3 is CASSLASGQGNEQFF. DNA of the CDR3: TGTGCCAGCAGCTTAGCATCTGGTCAGGGCAATGAGCAGTTCTTC.

The rearrangement uses TRBV7-9 and TRBJ2-7; possible D gene TRBD2, 5 bases. The length of the CDR3 is 14 residues. Trimming removed 1 base at V and 3 bases at J, with 10 bases between. The germline V gene encodes CDR1 SEHNR and CDR2 FQNEAQ (reference sequence). The CDR3 here is CASSLVGGGYEQYF. The CDR3 DNA reads as TGTGCCAGCAGCTTAGTAGGTGGAGGCTACGAGCAGTACTTC.

The V call is TRBV9, the J call TRBJ1-1, with 8 bases fitting TRBD1. This CDR3 is built from 15 residues. Germline-derived CDR1 and CDR2 are SGDLS and YYNGEE. Trimming took 3 bases from V and 2 from J; bases not matched to a gene: 6. CDR3 sequence reads: CASSAHSGGNTEAFF. DNA for the CDR3: TGTGCCAGCAGCGCCCATTCAGGGGGCAACACTGAAGCTTTCTTT. The complete variable domain, with remaining parts taken from reference TRBV9 and TRBJ1-1, reads DSGVTQTPKHLITATGQRVTLRCSPRSGDLSVYWYQQSLDQGLQFLIQYYNGEERAKGNILERFSAQQFPDLHSELNLSSLELGDSALYFCASSAHSGGNTEAFFGQGTRLTVV.

This chain uses TRBV9 with TRBJ2-7; D gene uncertain. There are 15 residues in the CDR3. Trimming cost V 0 bases and J 6 bases, with 16 bases left between them. Germline values: CDR1 SGDLS, CDR2 YYNGEE. The CDR3 spells CASSVATESSSEQYF. DNA of the CDR3: TGTGCCAGCAGCGTAGCTACTGAGAGTAGCTCCGAGCAGTACTTC.

The chain carries TRBV19 and TRBJ2-1; no clear D. V gave up 6 bases and J gave up 0 bases, with 9 bases separating them. CDR1 is LNHDA, CDR2 SQIVND, per germline (reference sequence). CDR3 length: 14 amino acids. The chain's CDR3 is CASRLRSSYNEQFF. DNA of the CDR3: TGTGCCAGTAGACTACGGAGCTCCTACAATGAGCAGTTCTTC.

This chain links TRBV18 with TRBJ1-2, with TRBD1 identical over 10 bases. V trimming: 1 base; J trimming: 3 bases; junction bases outside the gene matches: 11. Germline V gives CDR1 KGHSH, CDR2 LQKENI. The CDR3 runs 18 residues. CDR3 sequence reads: CASSPRTGGVIPHYGYTF. The CDR3 bases are TGTGCCAGCTCACCACGGACAGGGGGAGTTATTCCCCACTATGGCTACACCTTC.

The chain couples TRBV6-5 to TRBJ1-4, with D perhaps matching TRBD1 (6 bases). The CDR3 sequence is 13 residues long. V dropped 2 bases and J dropped 14 bases, with 15 bases sitting between them. From germline, CDR1 is MNHEY and CDR2 SVGAGI. CDR3 region: CASSYAGTTSLFF. In DNA form, the CDR3 reads TGTGCCAGCAGTTACGCCGGGACAACCTCTCTGTTTTTT.

The chain uses TRBV7-8 and TRBJ1-2; 7 bases align to TRBD1. Per germline, CDR1 SGHVS and CDR2 FQNEAQ. V lost 2 bases and J lost 8; bases outside the gene matches: 5. This CDR3 is built from 13 residues. CDR3 in DNA: TGTGCCAGCAGCTTACGACAGGGTAGCGGCTACACCTTC. Protein product: CASSLRQGSGYTF.

This clone occurred once. The chain uses TRBV11-2 and TRBJ2-7, with 14 bases aligning to TRBD2. The CDR3 extends over 16 amino acids. V lost 4 bases to trimming and J lost 5 bases; unmatched junction nucleotides: 7. Germline V gene data show CDR1 as SGHAT and CDR2 as FQNNGV. In DNA form, the CDR3 reads TGTGCCAGCAGCTCACGACTAGCGGGGGGGTGGGACGAGCAGTACTTC. Translated, it gives CASSSRLAGGWDEQYF.

This chain connects TRBV9 to TRBJ1-2, with D possibly TRBD1 on 5 matching bases. The length of the CDR3 is 13 residues. Germline CDR1 is SGDLS and CDR2 is YYNGEE. V lost 1 base and J 6 bases, leaving 10 bases between the germline ends. CDR3 nucleotides: TGTGCCAGCAGCGTATCGGGGGGAGATGGCTACACCTTC. Protein sequence: CASSVSGGDGYTF. The variable domain in full, with the rest retrieved from reference TRBV9 and TRBJ1-2, is DSGVTQTPKHLITATGQRVTLRCSPRSGDLSVYWYQQSLDQGLQFLIQYYNGEERAKGNILERFSAQQFPDLHSELNLSSLELGDSALYFCASSVSGGDGYTFGSGTRLTVV.

As for this clone: The junction does not match germline at one end; this may be a read error. The CDR3 is CASSETDRERKPQLF. CDR3 DNA: TGTGCCAGCAGCGAAACCGACAGGGAAAGGAAGCCCCAGCTTTTT. The V call is TRBV5-5, the J call TRBJ1-5; 7 nucleotides agree with TRBD1. Germline-derived CDR1 and CDR2 are SGHKS and YYEKEE (reference sequence). The CDR3 has 15 residues.

The genes are TRBV28 and TRBJ2-2; D is uncertain. This CDR3 comprises 17 residues. V was clipped by 0 bases and J by 0 bases, with 11 bases between them. Germline values: CDR1 MDHEN, CDR2 SYDVKM. The CDR3 sequence is CASSLWQSTTNTGELFF. The CDR3 nucleotides are TGTGCCAGCAGTTTATGGCAGTCCACAACGAACACCGGGGAGCTGTTTTTT.

This chain connects TRBV4-3 to TRBJ2-2; 10 bases align to TRBD1. Unmatched junction bases numbered 8, after V lost 0 bases and J lost 7 bases. CDR3 length equals 17 residues. Germline assignment: CDR1 LGHNA and CDR2 YSLEER. CDR3 amino acids: CASSQDPDRGLSGELFF. The CDR3 DNA reads as TGCGCCAGCAGCCAAGATCCCGACAGGGGGCTGAGCGGGGAGCTGTTTTTT.

The chain combines TRBV7-2 with TRBJ1-1; 7 bases map to TRBD1. The CDR3 runs to 14 residues. CDR1 SGHTA and CDR2 FQGNSA come from the germline V gene. The ends lost 1 base at V and 4 bases at J; junction bases unmatched: 3. The CDR3 region is CASSLEGASTEAFF. The CDR3 DNA reads as TGTGCCAGCAGCTTAGAGGGGGCTAGCACTGAAGCTTTCTTT. The full variable domain, in which reference TRBV7-2 and TRBJ1-1 provide the parts outside the CDR3, is GAGVSQSPSNKVTEKGKDVELRCDPISGHTALYWYRQSLGQGLEFLIYFQGNSAPDKSGLPSDRFSAERTGGSVSTLTIQRTQQEDSAVYLCASSLEGASTEAFFGQGTRLTVV.

The V and J genes are TRBV28 and TRBJ1-1; D uncertain. The CDR3 length is 13 residues. V was pared by 2 bases and J by 4 bases, with 8 bases between. Germline CDR1 is MDHEN and CDR2 is SYDVKM. CDR3 sequence reads: CASSLAGSTEAFF. DNA for the CDR3: TGTGCCAGCAGTTTAGCGGGGAGCACTGAAGCTTTCTTT.

The chain couples TRBV7-2 to TRBJ2-7; the match to TRBD2 covers 9 bases. The trim removed 0 bases at V and 6 bases at J, leaving 9 bases unmatched. The CDR3 is made up of 16 amino acids. Germline CDR1 SGHTA, CDR2 FQGNSA. CDR3 in amino acids: CASSLAAGREGREQYF. The CDR3 DNA is TGTGCCAGCAGCTTAGCAGCCGGGCGGGAGGGACGCGAGCAGTACTTC.

The chain couples TRBV12-2 to TRBJ1-4; the table's D call, TRBD1, was not checked against the DNA. TRBV12-2 is shown as a pseudogene. The CDR3 is 15 residues long. CDR3 loop: CASRTHRVADEKLFF. The CDR3 coding sequence is TGTGCAAGTCGCACGCACAGGGTCGCCGATGAAAAACTGTTTTTT.

The chain links TRBV6-5 to TRBJ2-3; 7 bases fit TRBD1. In germline, CDR1 is MNHEY, CDR2 SVGAGI. This CDR3 region has 16 residues. The trim removed 0 bases at V and 2 bases at J, leaving 5 bases unmatched. The CDR3 reads CASSYSQGSLTDTQYF. The CDR3 DNA reads TGTGCCAGCAGTTACTCACAGGGGTCCCTCACAGATACGCAGTATTTT.

The V and J genes are TRBV19 and TRBJ2-7; 9 nucleotides line up with TRBD2. The CDR3 loop spans 14 amino acids. The ends lost 4 bases at V and 2 bases at J; junction bases unmatched: 3. Germline lookup yields CDR1 LNHDA and CDR2 SQIVND (reference sequence). CDR3 nucleotides: TGTGCCAGTAGTAATGGCGGGAGGGCCTACGAGCAGTACTTC. Translated: CASSNGGRAYEQYF.

The chain employs TRBV27 and TRBJ2-6, with TRBD2 as a possible D gene (5 bases). Trimming shortened V by 2 bases and J by 4 bases, and 15 bases separated the two germline ends. The V gene's germline CDR1 is MNHEY and CDR2 SMNVEV (reference sequence). The CDR3 totals 17 residues. In DNA, the CDR3 is TGTGCCAGCAGTTTAAGGACGGCTCCGGGGGGGGCCAACGTCCTGACTTTC. It is translated as CASSLRTAPGGANVLTF. The full variable domain, completed using reference TRBV27 and TRBJ2-6, is EAQVTQNPRYLITVTGKKLTVTCSQNMNHEYMSWYRQDPGLGLRQIYYSMNVEVTDKGDVPEGYKVSRKEKRNFPLILESPSPNQTSLYFCASSLRTAPGGANVLTFGAGSRLTVL.

This clone appeared once. The chain combines TRBV19 with TRBJ2-1, with 8 nucleotides matching TRBD1. The CDR3 contains 15 residues. Germline CDR1 and CDR2: LNHDA and SQIVND (reference sequence). The ends lost 2 bases at V and 4 bases at J; junction bases unmatched: 4. CDR3 residues: CASSIRTGMYNEQFF. The CDR3 DNA is TGTGCCAGTAGTATAAGGACAGGGATGTACAATGAGCAGTTCTTC.

The V and J genes are TRBV5-1 and TRBJ2-5; D possibly corresponds to TRBD2 (6 bases). TRBJ2-7 matches the DNA end more closely, so the J call is doubtful. CDR3 length equals 12 residues. The V gene's germline CDR1 is SGHRS and CDR2 YFSETQ. CDR3 protein: CASSWDFYEQYF. As DNA, the CDR3 is TGCGCCAGCAGCTGGGACTTCTACGAGCAGTACTTC.

The DNA of the CDR3 is TGTGCCAGCAGCAAGGACTACTCTTTCTCCTACGAGCAGTACTTC. As protein: CASSKDYSFSYEQYF. V is TRBV7-8 and J is TRBJ2-7, with a possible D match to TRBD2 (6 bases). V lost 5 bases, J lost 0 bases, and 14 bases lay in between. The germline CDR1 and CDR2 sequences are SGHVS and FQNEAQ. The CDR3 is 15 amino acids.

Only a few counts were recorded for this clone. This chain uses TRBV13 with TRBJ2-7; 13 bases line up with TRBD2. Germline loops: CDR1 PRHDT, CDR2 FYEKMQ (reference sequence). V gave up 3 bases and J gave up 5 bases; unmatched junction bases: 7. This CDR3 has 16 residues. CDR3 loop: CASSFDRTSGRNEQYF. Here the CDR3 DNA reads TGTGCCAGCAGCTTCGATCGGACTAGCGGGAGAAACGAGCAGTACTTC.

The rearrangement joins TRBV5-1 to TRBJ2-5; 10 bases agree with TRBD2. Losses at the gene ends were 2 bases for V and 0 bases for J; bases not matched to a gene: 7. CDR1 SGHRS and CDR2 YFSETQ come from the germline V gene. This CDR3 is 17 amino acids long. CDR3 protein: CASSFTGTSEYQETQYF. The CDR3 bases are TGCGCCAGCAGCTTCACTGGGACTAGCGAGTACCAAGAGACCCAGTACTTC.

This rearrangement joins TRBV2 to TRBJ2-2; D not resolved. The CDR3 has 17 residues. V was clipped by 2 bases and J by 0 bases, with 13 bases between them. Per the germline V gene, CDR1 is SNHLY and CDR2 is FYNNEI. CDR3 in amino acids: CASSELQAPANTGELFF. CDR3 DNA: TGTGCCAGCAGTGAACTCCAGGCCCCAGCGAACACCGGGGAGCTGTTTTTT.